The 18 T cell receptor beta chains listed next were all sequenced from one sample in a study of shared clonotypes between healthy human individuals. Naive CD8 cells comprised CD45RO-negative, CCR7-positively selected cells, excluding terminally differentiated effector memory CD45RA+ cells. Data came from immunoSEQ multiplex PCR; TCRdb stores just in-frame clones and leaves some out. Of roughly 2,000,000 clones in the sample, around 96% were seen once. The specimen sequenced was naive CD8+ T cells sorted from blood. Receptor source: a man aged 18 to 29 in good health.

A single count supports this clone. CDR3 coding DNA: TGTGCCAGTAGTATAACGGGGGTAAATGAAAAACTGTTTTTT. This sequence encodes CASSITGVNEKLFF. This chain links TRBV19 with TRBJ1-4; D is possibly TRBD1 (5 bases). The CDR3 contains 14 residues. The ends were cut back, 2 bases at V and 5 bases at J, with 9 bases in the middle. Germline V gene data show CDR1 as LNHDA and CDR2 as SQIVND (reference sequence).

For this clone: This sample includes further DNA sequences coding for the same CDR3. The J gene is TRBJ2-7, the V gene TRBV4-1, with 8 bases identical to TRBD1. CDR1 MGHRA and CDR2 YSYEKL come from the germline V gene. J was trimmed by 2 bases and V by 2 bases; bases with no gene match: 2. This CDR3 has 14 amino acids. CDR3 residues: CASSQKQGAYEQYF. CDR3 bases: TGCGCCAGCAGCCAAAAACAGGGGGCCTACGAGCAGTACTTC.

The chain couples TRBV7-2 to TRBJ2-7; TRBD1 might be the D (5 bases). Trimming pared 1 base from V and 0 bases from J, leaving 10 bases between. From germline, CDR1 is SGHTA and CDR2 FQGNSA. There are 15 residues in the CDR3. The CDR3 protein is CASSLEPGPSYEQYF. The CDR3 nucleotides read TGTGCCAGCAGCTTAGAACCAGGGCCCTCCTACGAGCAGTACTTC.

This clone has just a few counts. The J gene is TRBJ2-1, the V gene TRBV9, with 10 positions matching TRBD2. The length of the CDR3 is 15 residues. Losses at the gene ends were 3 bases for V and 8 bases for J; bases not matched to a gene: 8. Germline loops: CDR1 SGDLS, CDR2 YYNGEE. CDR3 DNA sequence: TGTGCCAGCAGCGCGGTGGGACTAGCGAGCGATGAGCAGTTCTTC. Translated: CASSAVGLASDEQFF.

J is TRBJ2-2 and V is TRBV5-1, with D uncertain. The CDR3 is 16 residues long. Germline V lookup: CDR1 SGHRS, CDR2 YFSETQ. The ends were cut back, 3 bases at V and 0 bases at J, with 12 bases in the middle. This CDR3 reads CASSYPDGPNTGELFF. CDR3 nucleotides: TGCGCCAGCAGCTACCCGGACGGTCCGAACACCGGGGAGCTGTTTTTT.

The chain employs TRBV27 and TRBJ1-5; D remains unclear. The germline V gene has CDR1 MNHEY and CDR2 SMNVEV (reference sequence). This CDR3 spans 13 amino acids. The V gene lost 4 bases and the J gene lost 3 bases, with 7 bases spanning the gap. The CDR3 nucleotides are TGTGCCAGCAGTTCCTCTGACAATCAGCCCCAGCATTTT. Translation: CASSSSDNQPQHF.

Notes on this clone: The same CDR3 can be traced to other DNA sequences in this sample. V usage is TRBV11-2 and J usage is TRBJ1-3, with D hard to call. Germline CDR1 reads SGHAT; CDR2 reads FQNNGV. With 1 base removed from V and 0 bases from J, the gap between germline ends came to 4 bases. The CDR3 covers 14 residues. The CDR3: CASSLAGSGNTIYF. The CDR3 DNA is TGTGCCAGCAGCTTAGCCGGCTCTGGAAACACCATATATTTT.

The chain has TRBV6-1 and TRBJ1-1; D is undetermined. V was trimmed by 3 bases and J by 6 bases, leaving 8 bases between them. The CDR3 totals 12 residues. CDR1 and CDR2 (germline): MNHNS, SASEGT. CDR3 sequence reads: CASSDIGPEAFF. The CDR3 bases are TGTGCCAGCAGTGATATAGGCCCTGAAGCTTTCTTT.

This rearrangement joins TRBV10-3 to TRBJ2-7, with D unresolved. Trimming pared 5 bases from V and 5 bases from J, leaving 10 bases between. The CDR3 consists of 12 residues. Germline loops: CDR1 ENHRY, CDR2 SYGVKD. The CDR3 coding sequence is TGTGCCATCAGTTCGGACGTTGACGAGCAGTACTTC. Its protein is CAISSDVDEQYF.

V is TRBV9 and J is TRBJ2-2; D may be TRBD1 or TRBD2 (6 bases each). Trimming left V 0 bases short and J 1 base short, with 13 bases between. Germline V gene lookup returns CDR1 SGDLS and CDR2 YYNGEE. The CDR3 is 17 amino acids. Here the CDR3 reads CASSVGGAKLNTGELFF. The CDR3, as DNA: TGTGCCAGCAGCGTAGGGGGGGCGAAGCTGAACACCGGGGAGCTGTTTTTT.

The chain recombines TRBV29-1 with TRBJ2-2; tentatively, D is TRBD1 or TRBD2 (5 bases each). V was cut by 7 bases and J by 1 base, with 10 bases left in between. There are 13 residues in the CDR3. Germline-derived CDR1 and CDR2 are SQVTM and ANQGSEA. CDR3 sequence (DNA): TGCAGCGCATTGGGGGAGAACACCGGGGAGCTGTTTTTT. It yields the protein CSALGENTGELFF.

This chain connects TRBV15 to TRBJ1-5, with TRBD1 matching over 7 bases. The V and J ends lost 0 bases and 6 bases, in that order; junction bases with no gene match: 5. Germline V CDR1 and CDR2: LNHNV, YYDKDF (reference sequence). The CDR3 has 15 residues. The CDR3 spells CATSRDRGSVQPQHF. The CDR3 DNA reads TGTGCCACCAGCAGAGACAGGGGGTCGGTTCAGCCCCAGCATTTT.

The chain recombines TRBV6-5 with TRBJ1-2, with a tentative D call TRBD1 (5 bases). Germline CDR1 and CDR2: MNHEY and SVGAGI. V dropped 6 bases and J dropped 3 bases, with 17 bases sitting between them. The CDR3 loop spans 15 amino acids. CDR3 DNA: TGTGCCAGCAGAGAGATTAGGGGAATAGACTATGGCTACACCTTC. Protein product: CASREIRGIDYGYTF.

In DNA, the CDR3 is TGTGCCAGCAGCTCCGGGACTAGCGAGTACGAGCAGTACTTC. This encodes CASSSGTSEYEQYF. The chain combines TRBV7-2 with TRBJ2-7; 10 bases align to TRBD2. This CDR3 spans 14 amino acids. The germline V gene encodes CDR1 SGHTA and CDR2 FQGNSA. After removal of 4 bases from V and 4 bases from J, the junction contained 4 bases not matched to a gene.

The V gene is TRBV13, the J gene TRBJ1-1; no firm D call. V gave up 1 base and J gave up 3 bases, with 6 bases separating them. Germline V CDR1 and CDR2: PRHDT, FYEKMQ (reference sequence). This CDR3 is built from 13 residues. The CDR3 reads CASSLAMDTEAFF. For the CDR3, the DNA is TGTGCCAGCAGCTTAGCTATGGACACTGAAGCTTTCTTT.

This chain links TRBV5-4 with TRBJ2-3; 7 bases map to TRBD1. Trimming removed 8 bases from V and 2 bases from J; junction bases left unmatched: 8. The CDR3 extends over 14 amino acids. Germline loops: CDR1 SGHNT, CDR2 YYREEE (reference sequence). The CDR3 loop reads CASRDGQVTDTQYF. The DNA for the CDR3 is TGTGCCAGTAGGGACGGACAGGTCACAGATACGCAGTATTTT.

The V and J genes are TRBV11-2 and TRBJ1-2, with 8 bases aligning to TRBD1. The CDR3 covers 14 residues. V trimming: 5 bases; J trimming: 8 bases; junction bases outside the gene matches: 10. The germline V gene encodes CDR1 SGHAT and CDR2 FQNNGV. The CDR3 DNA reads as TGTGCCAGCAGCACCAAGGACAGGGTGGACGGCTACACCTTC. It translates to CASSTKDRVDGYTF.

The CDR3 DNA reads as TGCGCCAGCAGCCAAGAACCGGGACTAGCCTACGAGCAGTACTTC. It specifies CASSQEPGLAYEQYF. J is TRBJ2-7 and V is TRBV4-3; 8 bases line up with TRBD2. The junction had 3 bases not matched to a gene; V was cut back by 0 bases and J by 2 bases. CDR1 is LGHNA, CDR2 YSLEER, per germline. This CDR3 has 15 residues.